Only a few counts were recorded for the clone carrying this TCR beta chain. The antigen is unknown. Germline values: CDR1 SNHLY, CDR2 FYNNEI. This CDR3 is 13 amino acids long. V was cut by 8 bases and J by 3 bases, with 11 bases left in between. This record comes from a study of metastatic and nonmetastatic thyroid tumors. Study details: Peripheral blood and tumor or nodule samples from malignant and benign thyroid patients were compared.

Original methodology: Differences in CDR3 between clinicopathological groups were drawn on to build a classifier intended to discriminate distant-metastatic papillary thyroid cancer patients. With MiXCR, TCRdb reprocessed the PCR reads. The V and J calls reflect TCRdb's pipeline rather than the authors' work. The sample holds some 20,000 clones, around a quarter seen once. Before thyroid surgery, none of the patients had received any treatment. Overall study findings and caveats: In both blood and tumor samples, TCR beta diversity was reported significantly higher for malignant than benign nodules.

This sequence originates from a female donor with papillary thyroid cancer or a benign thyroid nodule (not recorded which). Some clones in this sample may be carry-over from other donors' samples. This sequence joins TRBV2 and TRBJ1-5, with D maybe TRBD1 (5 bases). Material: blood. CDR3 sequence reads: CASEGDFNQPQHF. CDR3 coding DNA: TGTGCCAGCGAAGGGGACTTCAATCAGCCCCAGCATTTT.